These 9 T cell receptor beta chains were sequenced from one sample in a study of CD8 T cells in Susac syndrome. Random hexamers were used to reverse transcribe the RNA input (about 0.5 to 1 ug). TCRdb recomputed calls from the immunoSEQ multiplex PCR reads with MiXCR, one row per CDR3 protein. The sample lists more than 200,000 distinct CDR3 sequences, 94% seen once, with around 0.15% in the top ten. Sequencing used CD4+ T cells from PBMCs. These receptors all come from a human donor with Susac syndrome.

The J gene is TRBJ2-3, the V gene TRBV28; D remains unclear. CDR3 length: 13 amino acids. Trimming cost V 2 bases and J 0 bases, with 3 bases left between them. Germline V CDR1 and CDR2: MDHEN, SYDVKM. CDR3 nucleotides: TGTGCCAGCAGTTTAGAGAGCACAGATACGCAGTATTTT. Amino acid sequence: CASSLESTDTQYF.

In this sample, this clonotype turned up once. This rearrangement joins TRBV19 to TRBJ1-2, with D possibly being TRBD1 (5 bases). The ends were cut back, 4 bases at V and 7 bases at J, with 19 bases in the middle. This CDR3 is 15 amino acids long. The germline V gene has CDR1 LNHDA and CDR2 SQIVND (reference sequence). CDR3 nucleotide sequence: TGTGCCAGTAGTACACATCGGGGACTATTGGCTGGCTACACCTTC. Protein: CASSTHRGLLAGYTF.

The CDR3 loop is CASSPPPGDNEKLFF. In nucleotides, the CDR3 is TGTGCCAGCAGCCCCCCGCCGGGGGACAATGAAAAACTGTTTTTT. The V and J genes are TRBV11-2 and TRBJ1-4, with D possibly matching TRBD1 (5 bases). CDR3 length equals 15 residues. V shed 5 bases and J shed 5 bases, with 15 bases lying between them. The germline V gene encodes CDR1 SGHAT and CDR2 FQNNGV.

The V gene is TRBV7-2, the J gene TRBJ2-5, with 13 bases matching TRBD2. In germline, CDR1 is SGHTA, CDR2 FQGNSA. The CDR3 contains 15 residues. V lost 5 bases and J lost 7; bases outside the gene matches: 7. The DNA for the CDR3 is TGTGCCAGCAGCCCAGGACTAGCGGGGGCCAGGACCCAGTACTTC. Residues: CASSPGLAGARTQYF.

This clonotype was counted once. The rearrangement links TRBV30 to TRBJ2-7; D is perhaps TRBD1 or TRBD2 (5 bases each). Trimming took off 0 bases at V and 5 bases at J, with 14 bases between the two ends. Germline V gene lookup returns CDR1 GTSNPN and CDR2 SVGIG (reference sequence). The CDR3 spans 14 residues. CDR3 residues: CAWSVRPGRDEQYF. The CDR3 region has the DNA TGTGCCTGGAGTGTACGTCCGGGGCGGGACGAGCAGTACTTC.

The chain is built from TRBV6-5 and TRBJ2-7; TRBD2 agrees at 8 bases. J was trimmed by 7 bases and V by 2 bases; bases with no gene match: 10. The CDR3 is made up of 15 amino acids. Germline values: CDR1 MNHEY, CDR2 SVGAGI. CDR3 residues: CASSYPGGPDEEQYF. Written as DNA, the CDR3 is TGTGCCAGCAGTTACCCGGGGGGGCCCGATGAGGAGCAGTACTTC.

The chain recombines TRBV5-1 with TRBJ2-7, with D perhaps matching TRBD2 (5 bases). Germline CDR1 is SGHRS and CDR2 is YFSETQ. The CDR3 contains 16 residues. V was clipped by 6 bases and J by 3 bases, with 22 bases between them. CDR3 in DNA: TGCGCCAGCACCCTGGCGGGTAGGAGTCCTTTCTACGAGCAGTACTTC. This translates into CASTLAGRSPFYEQYF.

V usage is TRBV9 and J usage is TRBJ1-5; D unclear. CDR1 is SGDLS and CDR2 is YYNGEE in the germline V gene. Trimming shortened V by 1 base and J by 6 bases, and 11 bases separated the two germline ends. The CDR3 has 14 amino acids. CDR3 protein: CASSVRQEGQPQHF. CDR3 coding DNA: TGTGCCAGCAGCGTACGGCAGGAGGGTCAGCCCCAGCATTTT.

J is TRBJ2-7 and V is TRBV20-1, with D unclear. V gave up 1 base and J gave up 2 bases, with 15 bases separating them. This CDR3 is 15 amino acids long. The germline V gene encodes CDR1 DFQATT and CDR2 SNEGSKA (reference sequence). The CDR3 coding sequence is TGCAGTGCTAGAGCCCCGGCCCGGTCCCCCTACGAGCAGTACTTC. Its protein product is CSARAPARSPYEQYF.